Listed here are 5 T cell receptor beta chains from one sample, sequenced in a study of blood T cell repertoires in COVID-19. Using immunoSEQ multiplex PCR, the repertoire was profiled, and TCRdb retains in-frame clones only, with some absent. The data hold about 210,000 clones, with 82% observed a single time. Input material: peripheral blood. The receptors shown here come from a woman in her 70s with COVID-19, enrolled during active disease.

V gene TRBV30 combines with J gene TRBJ1-2, with a weak D call TRBD1 (6 bases). The CDR3 runs to 11 residues. V lost 7 bases and J 7 bases, leaving 13 bases between the germline ends. The germline V gene encodes CDR1 GTSNPN and CDR2 SVGIG (reference sequence). CDR3 nucleotide sequence: TGTGCCTATTACATGGGGGCTGGCTACACCTTC. Translated, it gives CAYYMGAGYTF.

The chain has TRBV28 and TRBJ1-6; possible D gene TRBD1, 6 bases. The CDR3 sequence is 19 residues long. Trimming took 8 bases from V and 0 from J, leaving 23 bases between them. The V gene's germline CDR1 is MDHEN and CDR2 SYDVKM. CDR3 nucleotides: TGTGCCAGCCGACCGGGACACCTTAACCCTAGCTCCTATAATTCACCCCTCCACTTT. Protein sequence: CASRPGHLNPSSYNSPLHF.

The V gene is TRBV4-1, the J gene TRBJ1-4; D is perhaps TRBD1 (6 bases). Germline loops: CDR1 MGHRA, CDR2 YSYEKL. CDR3 length: 18 residues. The V end lost 3 bases, the J end lost 0 bases, and 17 bases lay between the germline ends. The CDR3 coding sequence is TGCGCCAGCAGCCAGTACAGGGACGGCGGCGCAACTAATGAAAAACTGTTTTTT. Translated, it gives CASSQYRDGGATNEKLFF.

This clone was recorded a few times. V usage is TRBV3-1 (or the pseudogene TRBV3-2) and J usage is TRBJ2-1, with D hard to call. Germline assignment: CDR1 LGHDT and CDR2 YNNKEL (reference sequence). Trimming removed 0 bases at V and 1 base at J, with 4 bases between. The CDR3 runs 14 residues. In nucleotides, the CDR3 is TGTGCCAGCAGCCAAGATACATCCTACAATGAGCAGTTCTTC. Translating it yields CASSQDTSYNEQFF.

The chain combines TRBV6-5 with TRBJ2-7; tentative D call: TRBD2 (6 bases). This CDR3 is built from 14 residues. CDR1 is MNHEY, CDR2 SVGAGI, per germline. V gave up 8 bases and J gave up 3 bases, with 17 bases separating them. The DNA for the CDR3 is TGTGCCAGCGTGGACATGCAGGGAGGCTACGAGCAGTACTTC. Translating gives CASVDMQGGYEQYF.